A single sample is the source of the 21 T cell receptor beta chains below, sequenced in a study of shared clonotypes between healthy human individuals. The table came from immunoSEQ multiplex PCR; TCRdb's copy has only in-frame clones and leaves some out. The sample comprises about 2.1 million clones, around 95% of which are singletons, and roughly 1.7% rests with the top ten. The naive CD8 fraction comprised CD45RO-negative cells positively selected for CCR7 and excluded terminally differentiated effector memory CD45RA+ cells. The sample taken for sequencing was naive CD8+ T cells from PBMCs. The source is a man younger than 35 in good health. Some clones in this sample may be carry-over from other donors' samples.

The chain uses TRBV29-1 and TRBJ2-7; 13 bases are a match to TRBD2. The V segment lost 6 bases and the J segment 2 bases; nucleotides outside the gene matches: 7. Germline loops: CDR1 SQVTM, CDR2 ANQGSEA. The CDR3 totals 15 residues. As DNA, the CDR3 is TGCAGCGTGATCTCCGGGACTAGCGGGACCTACGAGCAGTACTTC. Protein sequence: CSVISGTSGTYEQYF.

The rearrangement joins TRBV7-9 to TRBJ2-6, with 7 bases fitting TRBD1. Germline V gene sequence: CDR1 SEHNR, CDR2 FQNEAQ (reference sequence). This CDR3 spans 19 amino acids. Trimming took 0 bases from V and 0 from J; bases not matched to a gene: 8. Written as DNA, the CDR3 is TGTGCCAGCAGCTTAGCCTTAGTACAGGGGAGCTCTGGGGCCAACGTCCTGACTTTC. Translated: CASSLALVQGSSGANVLTF.

The chain links TRBV30 to TRBJ2-6, with a possible D match to TRBD1 (5 bases). V shed 0 bases and J shed 7 bases, with 10 bases lying between them. This CDR3 comprises 14 residues. Germline CDR1 and CDR2: GTSNPN and SVGIG (reference sequence). The CDR3 spells CAWSVGQGANVLTF. CDR3 DNA: TGTGCCTGGAGTGTAGGGCAGGGCGCCAACGTCCTGACTTTC.

This chain connects TRBV7-9 to TRBJ2-3; 7 nucleotides align to TRBD1. With 0 bases clipped from V and 5 bases from J, the junction kept 5 bases outside the gene matches. This CDR3 has 15 residues. Germline lookup yields CDR1 SEHNR and CDR2 FQNEAQ (reference sequence). The CDR3, as DNA: TGTGCCAGCAGCTTAGCGACAGGGTTGATAGATACGCAGTATTTT. Translating gives CASSLATGLIDTQYF.

The V and J genes are TRBV28 and TRBJ2-1; D ambiguous. Germline CDR1 and CDR2: MDHEN and SYDVKM. V was shortened by 2 bases and J by 5 bases, with 7 bases between the two germline ends. The CDR3 is 13 amino acids. CDR3 DNA sequence: TGTGCCAGCAGTTTAATAGGAGACAATGAGCAGTTCTTC. It yields the protein CASSLIGDNEQFF. The whole variable domain, remainder taken from reference TRBV28 and TRBJ2-1, is DVKVTQSSRYLVKRTGEKVFLECVQDMDHENMFWYRQDPGLGLRLIYFSYDVKMKEKGDIPEGYSVSREKKERFSLILESASTNQTSMYLCASSLIGDNEQFFGPGTRLTVL.

The chain has TRBV7-3 and TRBJ2-1; 13 bases fit TRBD2. The germline V gene has CDR1 SGHTA and CDR2 FQGTGA. The junction had 7 bases not matched to a gene; V was cut back by 1 base and J by 7 bases. This CDR3 spans 17 amino acids. CDR3 coding DNA: TGTGCCAGCAGCTTAAAAAAATGGGGACTAGCGGGAAATGAGCAGTTCTTC. It yields the protein CASSLKKWGLAGNEQFF.

The chain recombines TRBV6-5 with TRBJ1-5, with TRBD1 as a possible D gene (6 bases). The CDR3 sequence is 15 residues long. CDR1 MNHEY and CDR2 SVGAGI come from the germline V gene. V gave up 5 bases and J gave up 0 bases, with 11 bases separating them. The CDR3 protein is CASSARGGSNQPQHF. CDR3 bases: TGTGCCAGCAGTGCCAGGGGAGGTAGCAATCAGCCCCAGCATTTT.

This chain connects TRBV7-9 to TRBJ2-1, with TRBD1 matching 8 bases. CDR1 and CDR2 (germline): SEHNR, FQNEAQ (reference sequence). This CDR3 has 14 amino acids. The J segment lost 10 bases and the V segment lost 5 bases, leaving 10 bases of the junction unmatched. CDR3 nucleotide sequence: TGTGCCAGCAGCGCCAGGGACAGGACGACCGAGCAGTTCTTC. Translation gives CASSARDRTTEQFF.

The chain links TRBV13 to TRBJ2-2; 8 bases line up with TRBD2. V shed 5 bases, J shed 4 bases, and the junction held 15 bases outside the gene matches. The CDR3 length is 18 residues. CDR1 is PRHDT and CDR2 is FYEKMQ in the germline V gene (reference sequence). The CDR3 DNA is TGTGCCAGCAGCCCAGGTTTAGGCGGGAGGCGCGGCACCGGGGAGCTGTTTTTT. This encodes CASSPGLGGRRGTGELFF.

V and J are TRBV9 and TRBJ2-5; 12 bases match TRBD2. Germline V gives CDR1 SGDLS, CDR2 YYNGEE. The CDR3 has 16 residues. Trimming took 0 bases from V and 5 from J; bases not matched to a gene: 5. As DNA, the CDR3 is TGTGCCAGCAGCGTAGGACTAGCGGGAGATGGGGAGACCCAGTACTTC. Encoded protein: CASSVGLAGDGETQYF.

The chain is built from TRBV7-9 and TRBJ2-7; TRBD2 matches at 7 bases. Unmatched junction bases numbered 5, after V lost 3 bases and J lost 6 bases. Germline values: CDR1 SEHNR, CDR2 FQNEAQ (reference sequence). The CDR3 sequence is 13 residues long. Here the CDR3 DNA reads TGTGCCAGCAGCTTCCCTCTAGCGGTCGAGCAGTACTTC. Translating it yields CASSFPLAVEQYF.

Here the CDR3 reads CASSSHGSGRAFSSYNEQFF. DNA of the CDR3: TGTGCCAGCAGCTCCCACGGGAGCGGGAGGGCCTTTAGCTCCTACAATGAGCAGTTCTTC. This chain links TRBV9 with TRBJ2-1, with 10 bases fitting TRBD2. Germline V lookup: CDR1 SGDLS, CDR2 YYNGEE. CDR3 length: 20 residues. Trimming at V came to 4 bases and at J to 0 bases, leaving 16 bases not matched to a gene.

V and J are TRBV9 and TRBJ2-1; 8 bases map to TRBD2. Trimming cost V 6 bases and J 7 bases; bases outside gene matches: 12. The CDR3 contains 15 residues. The germline V gene encodes CDR1 SGDLS and CDR2 YYNGEE. The CDR3 coding sequence is TGTGCCAGCAACGGGAGGGCGGGAGAACGGAATGAGCAGTTCTTC. It translates to CASNGRAGERNEQFF.

The chain uses TRBV28 and TRBJ2-1; the D gene is possibly TRBD1 (5 bases). Per germline, CDR1 MDHEN and CDR2 SYDVKM. This CDR3 contains 15 residues. V dropped 4 bases and J dropped 3 bases, with 13 bases sitting between them. The CDR3 is CASSSSTALYNEQFF. CDR3 nucleotides: TGTGCCAGCAGTTCATCGACAGCTCTCTACAATGAGCAGTTCTTC.

This clone appeared a few times. The rearrangement links TRBV4-1 to TRBJ1-5; unclear D gene. Per the germline V gene, CDR1 is MGHRA and CDR2 is YSYEKL. This CDR3 spans 14 amino acids. V dropped 6 bases and J dropped 5 bases, with 14 bases sitting between them. The CDR3 coding sequence is TGCGCCAGCAGAGGACTCCTAGGAGATCAGCCCCAGCATTTT. Its translation is CASRGLLGDQPQHF.

A few counts support this clone. V usage is TRBV9 and J usage is TRBJ2-1; no firm D call. CDR3 length: 13 residues. Per the germline V gene, CDR1 is SGDLS and CDR2 is YYNGEE. The germline V and J ends were trimmed by 0 bases and 8 bases, with 9 bases remaining between them. For the CDR3, the DNA is TGTGCCAGCAGCGTAGGTACACCCGATGAGCAGTTCTTC. This gives the protein CASSVGTPDEQFF.

In the case of this clone: The same CDR3 is also encoded by other DNA sequences in this sample. This chain links TRBV29-1 with TRBJ2-1, with 13 bases fitting TRBD2. The CDR3 has 13 amino acids. Per the germline V gene, CDR1 is SQVTM and CDR2 is ANQGSEA. Trimming removed 6 bases from V and 4 bases from J; junction bases left unmatched: 0. The CDR3 coding sequence is TGCAGCGTGGGACTAGCGGGATACAATGAGCAGTTCTTC. Protein product: CSVGLAGYNEQFF.

The chain uses TRBV19 and TRBJ1-2; 7 positions agree with TRBD1. The ends lost 4 bases at V and 2 bases at J; junction bases unmatched: 7. This CDR3 spans 15 amino acids. The V gene's germline CDR1 is LNHDA and CDR2 SQIVND (reference sequence). CDR3 sequence: CASSNSDRQNYGYTF. DNA for the CDR3: TGTGCCAGTAGTAATTCGGACAGGCAGAACTATGGCTACACCTTC. The full variable domain, in which reference TRBV19 and TRBJ1-2 provide the parts outside the CDR3, is DGGITQSPKYLFRKEGQNVTLSCEQNLNHDAMYWYRQDPGQGLRLIYYSQIVNDFQKGDIAEGYSVSREKKESFPLTVTSAQKNPTAFYLCASSNSDRQNYGYTFGSGTRLTVV.

The chain joins TRBV4-3 to TRBJ2-5; 11 bases are a match to TRBD2. With 1 base clipped from V and 5 bases from J, the junction kept 3 bases outside the gene matches. The CDR3 covers 15 residues. The germline gives CDR1 LGHNA, CDR2 YSLEER. Here the CDR3 DNA reads TGCGCCAGCAGCCAAGGGCTAGCGGGAGGCGAGACCCAGTACTTC. Amino acid sequence: CASSQGLAGGETQYF.

This clone was counted once. The chain links TRBV9 to TRBJ2-7, with TRBD2 matching over 12 bases. V lost 0 bases, J lost 7 bases, and 8 bases stayed unmatched. Germline V gives CDR1 SGDLS, CDR2 YYNGEE. The CDR3 contains 16 residues. DNA of the CDR3: TGTGCCAGCAGCGTAGATGGTCTAGCGGGAGGGGAGGAGCAGTACTTC. Translated, it gives CASSVDGLAGGEEQYF.

The chain has TRBV5-1 and TRBJ2-1, with a possible D match to TRBD2 (5 bases). Deletions cut 5 bases from V and 9 bases from J, with 18 bases between. Germline CDR1 and CDR2: SGHRS and YFSETQ. The CDR3 is made up of 14 amino acids. The CDR3 here is CASSEWTASGEQFF. Written as DNA, the CDR3 is TGCGCCAGCAGTGAATGGACTGCGTCTGGTGAGCAGTTCTTC.